These 21 T cell receptor beta chains were sequenced from one sample in a study of OX40 agonist ivuxolimab in advanced cancers. Using immunoSEQ multiplex PCR, the repertoire was profiled, and TCRdb retains in-frame clones only, with some absent. The profile shows 35,000 to 55,000 clones, 80% of them singletons. This material consisted of CD4+ or CD8+ T cells sorted from blood, taken in a trial of the OX40 agonist ivuxolimab. These receptors all come from an adult with an advanced solid tumor such as melanoma, head and neck, liver or kidney cancer.

The chain employs TRBV5-1 and TRBJ2-2; D is undetermined. V lost 3 bases, J lost 3 bases, and 6 bases lay in between. CDR1 is SGHRS, CDR2 YFSETQ, per germline. This CDR3 contains 13 residues. The CDR3 DNA is TGCGCCAGCAGCTACCGGGACACCGGGGAGCTGTTTTTT. Its protein is CASSYRDTGELFF.

The J gene is TRBJ2-1, the V gene TRBV7-9; TRBD1 matches at 7 bases. The junction had 9 bases not matched to a gene; V was cut back by 2 bases and J by 8 bases. From germline, CDR1 is SEHNR and CDR2 FQNEAQ (reference sequence). The CDR3 is made up of 15 amino acids. CDR3 bases: TGTGCCAGCAGCTTAAGACAGGGTGGGACCGATGAGCAGTTCTTC. Protein: CASSLRQGGTDEQFF.

The genes are TRBV5-8 and TRBJ2-3; D may be TRBD1 (6 bases). V lost 1 base, J lost 1 base, and 10 bases lay in between. The CDR3 is 15 residues long. In germline, CDR1 is SGHTS, CDR2 YDEGEE. CDR3 DNA: TGTGCCAGCAGCTTGAGTTGGGGGCGCACAGATACGCAGTATTTT. Its translation: CASSLSWGRTDTQYF.

The rearrangement links TRBV4-3 to TRBJ2-5, with D unresolved. The CDR3 consists of 15 residues. Germline V gene lookup returns CDR1 LGHNA and CDR2 YSLEER. Trimming cost V 1 base and J 2 bases, with 11 bases left between them. CDR3 in DNA: TGCGCCAGCAGCCAAGGCTTGAGTGCGCAAGAGACCCAGTACTTC. It yields the protein CASSQGLSAQETQYF.

The rearrangement joins TRBV6-5 to TRBJ2-2, with D possibly being TRBD1 (6 bases). The germline V and J ends were trimmed by 5 bases and 4 bases, with 11 bases remaining between them. Germline CDR1 and CDR2: MNHEY and SVGAGI. CDR3 length: 14 residues. DNA for the CDR3: TGTGCCAGCAGTCGGGACACCGTCACCGGGGAGCTGTTTTTT. Amino acid sequence: CASSRDTVTGELFF.

This chain joins TRBV19 and TRBJ1-1, with unresolved D. The CDR3 extends over 15 amino acids. Germline CDR1 and CDR2: LNHDA and SQIVND (reference sequence). Trimming pared 1 base from V and 0 bases from J, leaving 9 bases between. In DNA, the CDR3 is TGTGCCAGTAGTATAGTACGGTCGGTGAACACTGAAGCTTTCTTT. This translates into CASSIVRSVNTEAFF. Using reference TRBV19 and TRBJ1-1 for the parts outside the CDR3, the full variable domain is DGGITQSPKYLFRKEGQNVTLSCEQNLNHDAMYWYRQDPGQGLRLIYYSQIVNDFQKGDIAEGYSVSREKKESFPLTVTSAQKNPTAFYLCASSIVRSVNTEAFFGQGTRLTVV.

The chain combines TRBV7-2 with TRBJ2-1, with D perhaps matching TRBD2 (6 bases). The CDR3 contains 15 residues. V was trimmed by 4 bases and J by 5 bases, leaving 15 bases between them. Germline V gene data show CDR1 as SGHTA and CDR2 as FQGNSA. This CDR3 reads CASSWQLRDDNEQFF. As DNA, the CDR3 is TGTGCCAGCAGCTGGCAGTTGCGGGATGACAATGAGCAGTTCTTC.

The rearrangement joins TRBV5-1 to TRBJ2-1, with 14 nucleotides matching TRBD2. CDR1 and CDR2 (germline): SGHRS, YFSETQ. CDR3 length: 21 amino acids. The J segment lost 5 bases and the V segment lost 1 base, leaving 17 bases of the junction unmatched. Here the CDR3 reads CASSLSVALTSGRALHNEQFF. CDR3 sequence (DNA): TGCGCCAGCAGCTTGTCCGTTGCCCTGACTAGCGGGAGGGCCCTCCACAATGAGCAGTTCTTC.

The chain carries TRBV7-3 and TRBJ2-2; possibly TRBD2 for D (5 bases). Deletions cut 5 bases from V and 8 bases from J, with 15 bases between. From germline, CDR1 is SGHTA and CDR2 FQGTGA. The CDR3 consists of 14 residues. CDR3 DNA sequence: TGTGCCAGCAGCCCAGGACTGGTGGAGGGGGAGCTGTTTTTT. This encodes CASSPGLVEGELFF.

V and J are TRBV30 and TRBJ1-3, with D hard to call. Trimming stripped 2 bases from V and 1 base from J, with 9 bases between. CDR1 GTSNPN and CDR2 SVGIG come from the germline V gene (reference sequence). The CDR3 runs 14 residues. The CDR3 loop reads CAWSQIGSGNTIYF. The CDR3 DNA is TGTGCCTGGAGTCAGATAGGTTCTGGAAACACCATATATTTT.

The V gene is TRBV11-3, the J gene TRBJ2-1, with 15 positions matching TRBD2. Per the germline V gene, CDR1 is SGHNT and CDR2 is YENEEA. Losses at the gene ends were 3 bases for V and 8 bases for J; bases not matched to a gene: 8. This CDR3 is built from 17 residues. The CDR3: CASSFGLAGGPGDEQFF. Written as DNA, the CDR3 is TGTGCCAGCAGCTTTGGACTAGCGGGAGGGCCAGGTGATGAGCAGTTCTTC.

The J gene is TRBJ2-3, the V gene TRBV7-6; D uncertain. The CDR3 is made up of 15 amino acids. Germline V gene data show CDR1 as SGHVS and CDR2 as FNYEAQ. V lost 0 bases, J lost 0 bases, and 7 bases lay in between. For the CDR3, the DNA is TGTGCCAGCAGCTTAGCCGGTACTAGCACAGATACGCAGTATTTT. As protein: CASSLAGTSTDTQYF.

The CDR3, as DNA: TGCGCCAGCATCGGAGTGATGGTAAAGGATGAAGCTTTCTTT. It translates to CASIGVMVKDEAFF. J is TRBJ1-1 and V is TRBV10-2; the D is unclear. Germline CDR1 and CDR2: WSHSY and SAAADI. V lost 7 bases to trimming and J lost 7 bases, with 19 bases between them. The CDR3 runs 14 residues.

The rearrangement links TRBV7-9 to TRBJ1-6; the match to TRBD1 covers 8 bases. V shed 4 bases and J 9 bases; nucleotides not matched to a gene: 5. Germline lookup yields CDR1 SEHNR and CDR2 FQNEAQ (reference sequence). This CDR3 region has 14 residues. The CDR3, as DNA: TGTGCCAGCAGCTCCGGGACAGGAAGTTCACCCCTCCACTTT. Amino acids: CASSSGTGSSPLHF.

This clone was detected only once. The gene calls are TRBV7-3 and TRBJ2-5, with 11 bases that match TRBD2. This CDR3 region has 17 residues. J lost 5 bases, V lost 0 bases, and 8 bases had no gene match. Per the germline V gene, CDR1 is SGHTA and CDR2 is FQGTGA. The CDR3 is CASSLTTGLAAGETQYF. The CDR3 DNA follows: TGTGCCAGCAGCTTAACGACGGGACTAGCGGCGGGGGAGACCCAGTACTTC.

The CDR3 coding sequence is TGTGCCAGCAGCTTGAGTGCTGGGTCTGGGGCCAACGTCCTGACTTTC. It translates to CASSLSAGSGANVLTF. The chain has TRBV7-8 and TRBJ2-6; D remains ambiguous. The ends were cut back, 3 bases at V and 1 base at J, with 10 bases in the middle. The CDR3 runs to 16 residues. CDR1 is SGHVS and CDR2 is FQNEAQ in the germline V gene.

The chain combines TRBV7-2 with TRBJ2-7; 10 positions agree with TRBD2. Looked up from germline, CDR1 is SGHTA and CDR2 is FQGNSA. There are 15 residues in the CDR3. Trimming took 4 bases from V and 0 from J; bases not matched to a gene: 3. Written as DNA, the CDR3 is TGTGCCAGCAGCTATAGCGGGAGGAGCTCCTACGAGCAGTACTTC. Translating gives CASSYSGRSSYEQYF.

As to this clone: The junction shows a germline mismatch at one end, possibly a read error. The rearrangement joins TRBV6-1 to TRBJ2-7, with D hard to call. CDR3 length: 15 amino acids. Germline CDR1 and CDR2: MNHNS and SASEGT. In DNA, the CDR3 is TGTGCCAGCAGCGAAGTCTCGGGCTCGTCTTACGAGCAGTACTTC. Translation: CASSEVSGSSYEQYF.

This clone has just one count. V is TRBV5-1 and J is TRBJ2-7; D uncertain. CDR3 size: 14 residues. Germline V gene data show CDR1 as SGHRS and CDR2 as YFSETQ. Between the trimmed V and J ends, which lost 4 bases and 3 bases, there was a span of 14 bases. CDR3: CASSPSGPGYEQYF. In DNA form, the CDR3 reads TGCGCCAGCAGCCCATCTGGCCCGGGCTACGAGCAGTACTTC.

The chain is built from TRBV28 and TRBJ1-2, with D unclear. V lost 3 bases and J 4 bases, leaving 9 bases between the germline ends. Germline values: CDR1 MDHEN, CDR2 SYDVKM. CDR3 length equals 13 residues. CDR3 DNA: TGTGCCAGCAGTTTTGTGGTCCCCTATGGCTACACCTTC. It encodes CASSFVVPYGYTF.

This clone appeared once. The CDR3 coding sequence is TGTGCCAGCAGTAACCGGGACGGCCAAGGCAATCAGCCCCAGCATTTT. It yields the protein CASSNRDGQGNQPQHF. The chain uses TRBV28 and TRBJ1-5; D is possibly TRBD1 (5 bases). This CDR3 has 16 amino acids. The V end was cut by 5 bases, the J end by 2 bases, with 16 bases between. Germline V lookup: CDR1 MDHEN, CDR2 SYDVKM.